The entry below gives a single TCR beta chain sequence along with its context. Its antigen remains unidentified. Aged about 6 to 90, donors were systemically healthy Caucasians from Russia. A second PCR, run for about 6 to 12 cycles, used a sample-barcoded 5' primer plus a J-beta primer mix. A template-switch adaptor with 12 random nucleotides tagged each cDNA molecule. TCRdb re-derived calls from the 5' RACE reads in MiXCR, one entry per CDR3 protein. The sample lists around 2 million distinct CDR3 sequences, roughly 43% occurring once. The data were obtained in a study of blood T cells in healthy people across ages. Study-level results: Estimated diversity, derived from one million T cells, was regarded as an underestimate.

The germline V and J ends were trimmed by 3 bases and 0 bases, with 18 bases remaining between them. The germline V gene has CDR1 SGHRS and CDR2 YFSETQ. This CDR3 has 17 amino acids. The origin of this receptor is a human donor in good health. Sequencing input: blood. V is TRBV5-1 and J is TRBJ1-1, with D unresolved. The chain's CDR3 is CASSYAGSRTLNTEAFF. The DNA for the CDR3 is TGCGCCAGCAGCTACGCCGGGTCAAGGACTCTGAACACTGAAGCTTTCTTT.